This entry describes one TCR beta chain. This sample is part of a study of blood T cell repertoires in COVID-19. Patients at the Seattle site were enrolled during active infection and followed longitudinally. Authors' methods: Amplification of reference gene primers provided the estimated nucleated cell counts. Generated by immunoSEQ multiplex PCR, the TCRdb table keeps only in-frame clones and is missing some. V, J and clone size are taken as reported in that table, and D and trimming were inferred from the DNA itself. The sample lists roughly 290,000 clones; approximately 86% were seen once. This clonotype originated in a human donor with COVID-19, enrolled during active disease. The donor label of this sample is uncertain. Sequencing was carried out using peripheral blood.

This chain's CDR3 is CASSLGQTNEKLFF. The CDR3 nucleotides read TGCGCCAGCAGCTTGGGTCAAACTAATGAAAAACTGTTTTTT. The V gene is TRBV5-1, the J gene TRBJ1-4; no firm D call. Germline assignment: CDR1 SGHRS and CDR2 YFSETQ. Trimming removed 0 bases at V and 1 base at J, with 4 bases between. The CDR3 runs 14 residues.